A single sample is the source of the 18 T cell receptor beta chains below, sequenced in a study of OX40 agonist ivuxolimab in advanced cancers. TCRdb keeps only in-frame clones here, not all; method: immunoSEQ multiplex PCR. This table holds tens of thousands of clones, 80% to 90% found once. The sample here was CD4+ or CD8+ T cells sorted from blood, taken in a trial of the OX40 agonist ivuxolimab. These receptors were obtained from an adult with an advanced solid tumor such as melanoma, head and neck, liver or kidney cancer.

This chain uses TRBV28 with TRBJ2-3; a possible D gene is TRBD1 (6 bases). The CDR3 sequence is 16 residues long. Germline V gene sequence: CDR1 MDHEN, CDR2 SYDVKM. V shed 5 bases and J shed 1 base, with 16 bases lying between them. The CDR3 DNA sequence: TGTGCCAGCAGTCCCTCAGGGGAAGGGGGCACAGATACGCAGTATTTT. Its translation is CASSPSGEGGTDTQYF.

This clone was seen a handful of times. The chain employs TRBV7-2 and TRBJ2-3; TRBD1 matches 9 bases. V gave up 4 bases and J gave up 3 bases; unmatched junction bases: 8. Per germline, CDR1 SGHTA and CDR2 FQGNSA. This CDR3 spans 16 amino acids. CDR3 sequence reads: CASSSFLGTGTDTQYF. The DNA for the CDR3 is TGTGCCAGCAGCTCCTTTCTGGGGACAGGGACAGATACGCAGTATTTT.

The chain links TRBV11-2 to TRBJ2-3; unclear D gene. CDR1 is SGHAT, CDR2 FQNNGV, per germline. The CDR3 is made up of 12 amino acids. With 0 bases removed from V and 6 bases from J, the gap between germline ends came to 4 bases. The CDR3 is CASSLEADTQYF. The CDR3 DNA follows: TGTGCCAGCAGCTTAGAAGCGGATACGCAGTATTTT.

The chain links TRBV28 to TRBJ1-1, with D possibly being TRBD1 (6 bases). The CDR3 covers 15 residues. Germline V gene data show CDR1 as MDHEN and CDR2 as SYDVKM. The V end lost 4 bases, the J end lost 5 bases, and 17 bases lay between the germline ends. The CDR3 DNA sequence: TGTGCCAGCAGTTCCCGAGACGGGGGGACAACTGAAGCTTTCTTT. Its protein product is CASSSRDGGTTEAFF. Drawing the rest from reference TRBV28 and TRBJ1-1, the complete variable domain is DVKVTQSSRYLVKRTGEKVFLECVQDMDHENMFWYRQDPGLGLRLIYFSYDVKMKEKGDIPEGYSVSREKKERFSLILESASTNQTSMYLCASSSRDGGTTEAFFGQGTRLTVV.

The chain has TRBV2 and TRBJ1-1; D is perhaps TRBD1 (6 bases). Trimming removed 7 bases at V and 6 bases at J, with 15 bases between. The CDR3 contains 13 residues. Germline CDR1 is SNHLY and CDR2 is FYNNEI. The CDR3 is CASKGVRTPEAFF. CDR3 DNA sequence: TGTGCCAGCAAGGGGGTTCGGACACCTGAAGCTTTCTTT.

Comment on this clone: This CDR3 is also generated by other DNA sequences in the sample. V gene TRBV5-6 combines with J gene TRBJ2-5; D is uncertain. There are 13 residues in the CDR3. Germline values: CDR1 SGHDT, CDR2 YYEEEE. The V gene lost 0 bases and the J gene lost 0 bases, with 3 bases spanning the gap. The CDR3 bases are TGTGCCAGCAGCTTGGCTGACCAAGAGACCCAGTACTTC. Its translation is CASSLADQETQYF.

The chain recombines TRBV6-4 with TRBJ2-2; 7 bases fit TRBD2. The CDR3 sequence is 15 residues long. Trimming at V came to 6 bases and at J to 3 bases, leaving 7 bases not matched to a gene. Per germline, CDR1 MRHNA and CDR2 SNTAGT. The CDR3 DNA follows: TGTGCCAGCAGATCAACGGGGGGTTACACCGGGGAGCTGTTTTTT. It yields the protein CASRSTGGYTGELFF.

The V and J genes are TRBV9 and TRBJ2-5, with 13 bases fitting TRBD2. This CDR3 spans 16 amino acids. Germline CDR1 is SGDLS and CDR2 is YYNGEE. V dropped 4 bases and J dropped 4; count of bases not matched to a gene: 7. Here the CDR3 DNA reads TGTGCCAGCAGCACGAGGACTAGCGGGAGCGGAGAGACCCAGTACTTC. Translating it yields CASSTRTSGSGETQYF.

V and J are TRBV4-1 and TRBJ1-2; D not certain. V lost 0 bases to trimming and J lost 8 bases, with 10 bases between them. Germline V gene data show CDR1 as MGHRA and CDR2 as YSYEKL. This CDR3 spans 13 amino acids. CDR3 DNA: TGCGCCAGCAGCCAAGACCCGGGCAAAGGCTACACCTTC. This encodes CASSQDPGKGYTF.

The rearrangement joins TRBV7-2 to TRBJ2-5; 10 bases align to TRBD2. The DNA end lines up better with TRBJ2-7; the J call may be wrong. The V gene's germline CDR1 is SGHTA and CDR2 FQGNSA. This CDR3 comprises 14 residues. The CDR3 is CASSVASGSYEQYF. The DNA for the CDR3 is TGTGCCAGCAGCGTCGCTAGCGGGAGCTACGAGCAGTACTTC.

This clone was counted between two and nine times. The chain combines TRBV5-6 with TRBJ2-7; 11 bases line up with TRBD2. The CDR3 runs to 14 residues. Germline loops: CDR1 SGHDT, CDR2 YYEEEE. V was clipped by 4 bases and J by 3 bases; unmatched bases: 3. CDR3 DNA: TGTGCCAGCAGCCGGGGACTAGCGGTCTACGAGCAGTACTTC. It codes for CASSRGLAVYEQYF.

This sequence joins TRBV19 and TRBJ2-2; TRBD1 matches 10 bases. The germline V gene encodes CDR1 LNHDA and CDR2 SQIVND (reference sequence). Losses at the gene ends were 7 bases for V and 4 bases for J; bases not matched to a gene: 9. The CDR3 runs 16 residues. The CDR3 reads CASTRGTGDSTGELFF. The CDR3 DNA reads TGTGCCAGTACCAGAGGGACAGGGGATAGCACCGGGGAGCTGTTTTTT.

The chain uses TRBV10-3 and TRBJ2-3, with a weak D call TRBD2 (5 bases). Looked up from germline, CDR1 is ENHRY and CDR2 is SYGVKD. The length of the CDR3 is 12 residues. V shed 9 bases and J shed 4 bases, with 11 bases lying between them. The CDR3 loop is CAIAGQPDTQYF. The CDR3 DNA reads TGTGCCATTGCGGGTCAACCAGATACGCAGTATTTT.

V usage is TRBV6-1 and J usage is TRBJ1-1; possible D gene TRBD1, 5 bases. V lost 5 bases and J 3 bases, leaving 16 bases between the germline ends. Germline values: CDR1 MNHNS, CDR2 SASEGT. The CDR3 is made up of 15 amino acids. CDR3 nucleotide sequence: TGTGCCAGCAGTAATCAACCGGGAGGGGACACTGAAGCTTTCTTT. This codes for CASSNQPGGDTEAFF.

This clone was detected once. The rearrangement links TRBV6-5 to TRBJ2-7; no reliable D call. Trimming took off 2 bases at V and 1 base at J, with 6 bases between the two ends. The CDR3 runs to 13 residues. Germline CDR1 reads MNHEY; CDR2 reads SVGAGI. CDR3 DNA: TGTGCCAGCAGTTACAACCCGTCCTACGAGCAGTACTTC. This encodes CASSYNPSYEQYF.

The chain employs TRBV5-8 and TRBJ2-1, with a tentative D call TRBD1 (6 bases). Germline V lookup: CDR1 SGHTS, CDR2 YDEGEE. Trimming removed 1 base from V and 9 bases from J, with 14 bases in between. The CDR3 runs 14 residues. For the CDR3, the DNA is TGTGCCAGCAGCTTGAGCCAGGGGTTGAGTGAGCAGTTCTTC. As protein: CASSLSQGLSEQFF.

The chain uses TRBV5-1 and TRBJ1-4; D gene ambiguous. This CDR3 comprises 16 residues. Trimming removed 2 bases at V and 0 bases at J, with 11 bases between. Germline CDR1 is SGHRS and CDR2 is YFSETQ. The CDR3 bases are TGCGCCAGCAGCTTAGCGGTCGGTGCAACTAATGAAAAACTGTTTTTT. It yields the protein CASSLAVGATNEKLFF.

V usage is TRBV6-6 and J usage is TRBJ2-7, with TRBD2 matching over 9 bases. Germline V gene sequence: CDR1 MNHNY, CDR2 SVGAGI (reference sequence). The junction had 2 bases not matched to a gene; V was cut back by 2 bases and J by 3 bases. The CDR3 has 14 residues. This CDR3 reads CASSYATSGYEQYF. The CDR3 DNA follows: TGTGCCAGCAGTTACGCGACTAGCGGCTACGAGCAGTACTTC.